The clone carrying this T cell receptor beta chain appeared a few times. This table comes from immunoSEQ multiplex PCR, and its TCRdb copy is limited to in-frame clones, with some not included. The profile shows 10,000 to 15,000 clones, roughly three quarters of them singletons. This entry comes from a study of ipilimumab plus nivolumab after autologous stem cell transplantation. Study details: DLBCL patients had primary refractory or relapsed disease.

This CDR3 contains 13 residues. Between the trimmed V and J ends, which lost 6 bases and 4 bases, there was a span of 15 bases. Per germline, CDR1 SQVTM and CDR2 ANQGSEA. The clonotype originates from a male donor with diffuse large B-cell lymphoma. The input for sequencing was PBMCs, taken in a trial of ipilimumab plus nivolumab as post-transplant consolidation. The rearrangement uses TRBV29-1 and TRBJ1-1; no reliable D call. This CDR3 reads CSVLTRGGTEAFF. Here the CDR3 DNA reads TGCAGCGTCCTCACCCGAGGAGGCACTGAAGCTTTCTTT.